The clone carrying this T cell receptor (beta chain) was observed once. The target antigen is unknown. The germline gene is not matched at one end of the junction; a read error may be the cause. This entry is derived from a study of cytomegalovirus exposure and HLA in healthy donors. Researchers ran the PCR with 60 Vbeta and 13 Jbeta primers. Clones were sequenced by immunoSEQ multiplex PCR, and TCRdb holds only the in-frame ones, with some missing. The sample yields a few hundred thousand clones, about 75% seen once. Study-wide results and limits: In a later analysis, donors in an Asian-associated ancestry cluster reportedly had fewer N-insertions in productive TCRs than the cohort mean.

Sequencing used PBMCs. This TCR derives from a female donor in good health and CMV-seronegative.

The CDR3 region has the DNA TGTGCCACCGCTGATGGGGACAGGGGGCACTTC. Amino acid sequence: CATADGDRGHF. The gene calls are TRBV6-5 and TRBJ2-7; 12 nucleotides line up with TRBD1. Germline loops: CDR1 MNHEY, CDR2 SVGAGI. The length of the CDR3 is 11 residues.